This record concerns one T cell receptor (beta chain) sequence. Researchers amplified the TCR beta CDR3 regions from RNA transcripts. The TCR CDR3 first-round RT-PCR relied on the HTBI primer set. Via MiXCR, TCRdb re-called the multiplex PCR reads, giving one row per CDR3 protein. The table records some 380,000 distinct CDR3 sequences, about 13% of them present only once. V was trimmed by 5 bases and J by 8 bases, leaving 18 bases between them. In germline, CDR1 is MDHEN, CDR2 SYDVKM. CDR3 size: 15 residues. The sample originates from a study of T cells in Graves' hyperthyroidism and ophthalmopathy. Study details: Peripheral blood was acquired at first diagnosis, ahead of any therapy whatsoever.

The diagnoses drew upon clinical symptoms, serum thyroxine and TRAb, thyroid ultrasound and orbital computed tomography. The receptor's source is a young man with Graves' hyperthyroidism that later progressed to Graves' ophthalmopathy. The chain has TRBV28 and TRBJ1-4; tentative D call: TRBD1 (5 bases). The sequenced material came from blood. The CDR3: CASSPPGSGDEKLFF. The CDR3, as DNA: TGTGCCAGCAGTCCTCCGGGTTCTGGGGACGAAAAACTGTTTTTT. Using reference TRBV28 and TRBJ1-4 for the parts outside the CDR3, the full variable domain is DVKVTQSSRYLVKRTGEKVFLECVQDMDHENMFWYRQDPGLGLRLIYFSYDVKMKEKGDIPEGYSVSREKKERFSLILESASTNQTSMYLCASSPPGSGDEKLFFGSGTQLSVL.